The source of this T cell receptor (beta chain) is a study of cytomegalovirus exposure and HLA in healthy donors. Study-level results: Using a false discovery rate of 0.05, a later analysis showed that fewer than 20,000 TCR beta sequences were associated with HLA alleles. The study labeled 164 TCR beta chains cytomegalovirus-associated. TCR beta V- and J-gene trimming was later associated with a missense DCLRE1C variant.

Primers for the PCR totalled 60 Vbeta and 13 Jbeta. How the authors handled the data: Per a later analysis, the number of unique TCR beta chains was approximately 80 million, of which 9 million to 14 million were shared. Using immunoSEQ multiplex PCR, the repertoire was profiled, and TCRdb retains in-frame clones only, with some absent. Clone size and V and J calls were adopted from that table, with D and trimming inferred from the DNA. The data contain about 110,000 clones, just over 70% of them singletons. Turning to this clone: Its antigen remains unknown.

This CDR3 region has 18 residues. Germline V lookup: CDR1 KGHSH, CDR2 LQKENI. After removal of 6 bases from V and 4 bases from J, the junction contained 15 bases not matched to a gene. Sequencing was performed on PBMCs. The J gene is TRBJ1-2, the V gene TRBV18, with 12 bases aligning to TRBD1. This clonotype was sampled from a boy aged 10-17 years in good health and CMV-seronegative. The CDR3 is CASSLWPGTGGAGYGYTF. The CDR3 DNA sequence: TGTGCCAGCTCGCTATGGCCCGGGACAGGGGGCGCGGGCTATGGCTACACCTTC.